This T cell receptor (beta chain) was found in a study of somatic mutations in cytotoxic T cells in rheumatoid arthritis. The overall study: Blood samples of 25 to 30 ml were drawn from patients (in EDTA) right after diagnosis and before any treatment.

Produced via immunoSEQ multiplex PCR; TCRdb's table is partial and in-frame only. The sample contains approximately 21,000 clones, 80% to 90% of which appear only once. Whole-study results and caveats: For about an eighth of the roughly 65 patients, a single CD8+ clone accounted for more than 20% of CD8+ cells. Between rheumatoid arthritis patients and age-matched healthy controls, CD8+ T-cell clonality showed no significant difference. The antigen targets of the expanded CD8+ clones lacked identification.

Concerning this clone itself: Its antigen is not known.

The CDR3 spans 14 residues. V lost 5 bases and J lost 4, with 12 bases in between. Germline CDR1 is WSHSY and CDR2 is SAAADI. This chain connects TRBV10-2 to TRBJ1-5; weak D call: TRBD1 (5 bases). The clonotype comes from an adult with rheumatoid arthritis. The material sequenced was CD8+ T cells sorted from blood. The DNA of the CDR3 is TGCGCCAGCAGTACAGGTATTTTGAATCAGCCCCAGCATTTT. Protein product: CASSTGILNQPQHF.